One sample yielded the 7 T cell receptor beta chains listed below, sequenced in a study of OX40 agonist ivuxolimab in advanced cancers. Using immunoSEQ multiplex PCR, the repertoire was profiled, and TCRdb retains in-frame clones only, with some absent. The data hold more than 6,500 clones, with roughly 73% observed a single time. The sample here was CD4+ or CD8+ T cells sorted from blood, taken in a trial of the OX40 agonist ivuxolimab. The source of these receptors is an adult with an advanced solid tumor such as melanoma, head and neck, liver or kidney cancer.

V is TRBV7-3 and J is TRBJ2-3, with D maybe TRBD1 (6 bases). V lost 4 bases and J lost 2, with 10 bases in between. The CDR3 covers 14 residues. The germline V gene has CDR1 SGHTA and CDR2 FQGTGA. CDR3 bases: TGTGCCAGCAGCTACACAGGGTACACAGATACGCAGTATTTT. Translating it yields CASSYTGYTDTQYF.

CDR3 sequence reads: CAWSVGGNTEAFF. The CDR3 DNA is TGTGCCTGGAGTGTAGGGGGGAACACTGAAGCTTTCTTT. The chain carries TRBV30 and TRBJ1-1, with D tentatively TRBD1 (6 bases). Trimming cost V 0 bases and J 1 base, with 6 bases left between them. CDR1 GTSNPN and CDR2 SVGIG come from the germline V gene (reference sequence). This CDR3 spans 13 amino acids.

This chain links TRBV11-2 with TRBJ1-1, with 7 bases identical to TRBD1. V trimming: 3 bases; J trimming: 2 bases; junction bases outside the gene matches: 3. This CDR3 contains 14 residues. From germline, CDR1 is SGHAT and CDR2 FQNNGV. As DNA, the CDR3 is TGTGCCAGCAGCTTCTGGACAGGAAACACTGAAGCTTTCTTT. This encodes CASSFWTGNTEAFF.

This chain joins TRBV4-1 and TRBJ1-1, with D uncertain. Trimming took 0 bases from V and 0 from J, leaving 8 bases between them. This CDR3 contains 15 residues. Per germline, CDR1 MGHRA and CDR2 YSYEKL. As DNA, the CDR3 is TGCGCCAGCAGCCAAGATCCGTACATGAACACTGAAGCTTTCTTT. Encoded protein: CASSQDPYMNTEAFF.

The genes are TRBV4-3 and TRBJ2-2, with D unclear. CDR1 is LGHNA, CDR2 YSLEER, per germline. V was pared by 0 bases and J by 1 base, with 6 bases between. The CDR3 runs 15 residues. In DNA, the CDR3 is TGCGCCAGCAGCCAAGACAGGATGAACACCGGGGAGCTGTTTTTT. It translates to CASSQDRMNTGELFF.

The chain's CDR3 is CASSQSGSDRSYEQYF. The CDR3 coding sequence is TGTGCCAGCAGCCAAAGTGGGTCGGACAGGAGTTACGAGCAGTACTTC. The J gene is TRBJ2-7, the V gene TRBV4-2; 7 nucleotides line up with TRBD1. Per the germline V gene, CDR1 is LGHNA and CDR2 is YNFKEQ. The ends lost 2 bases at V and 4 bases at J; junction bases unmatched: 11. The CDR3 loop spans 16 amino acids.

This rearrangement joins TRBV10-2 to TRBJ1-3; TRBD1 is a possible D gene (5 bases). V was trimmed by 2 bases and J by 3 bases, leaving 11 bases between them. Germline CDR1 is WSHSY and CDR2 is SAAADI. The CDR3 runs to 15 residues. CDR3 amino acids: CASSELQGFGNTIYF. The DNA of the CDR3 is TGCGCCAGCAGTGAGCTTCAGGGATTTGGAAACACCATATATTTT.